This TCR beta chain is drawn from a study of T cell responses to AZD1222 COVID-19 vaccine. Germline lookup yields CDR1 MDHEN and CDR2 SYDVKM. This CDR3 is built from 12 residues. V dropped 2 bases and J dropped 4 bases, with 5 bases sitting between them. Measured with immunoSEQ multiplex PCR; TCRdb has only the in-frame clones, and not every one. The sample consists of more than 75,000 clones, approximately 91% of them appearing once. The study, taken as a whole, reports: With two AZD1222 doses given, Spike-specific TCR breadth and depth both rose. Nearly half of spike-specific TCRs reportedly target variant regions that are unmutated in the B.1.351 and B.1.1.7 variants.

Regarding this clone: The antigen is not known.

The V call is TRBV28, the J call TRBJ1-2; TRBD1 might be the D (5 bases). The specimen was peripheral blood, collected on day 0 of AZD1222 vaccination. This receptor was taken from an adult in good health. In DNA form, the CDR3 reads TGTGCCAGCAGTTTAGGGACCTATGGCTACACCTTC. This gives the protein CASSLGTYGYTF.